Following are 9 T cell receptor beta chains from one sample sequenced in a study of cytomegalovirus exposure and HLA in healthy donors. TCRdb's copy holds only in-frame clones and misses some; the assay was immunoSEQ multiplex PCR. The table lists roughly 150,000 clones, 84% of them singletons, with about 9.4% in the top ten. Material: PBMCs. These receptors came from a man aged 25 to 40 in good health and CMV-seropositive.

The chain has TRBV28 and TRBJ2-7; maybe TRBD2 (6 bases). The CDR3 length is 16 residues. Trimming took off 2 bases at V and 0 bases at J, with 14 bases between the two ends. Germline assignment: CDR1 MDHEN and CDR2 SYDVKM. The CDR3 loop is CASSLMGTRTSYEQYF. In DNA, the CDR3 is TGTGCCAGCAGTTTAATGGGGACTCGAACCTCCTACGAGCAGTACTTC.

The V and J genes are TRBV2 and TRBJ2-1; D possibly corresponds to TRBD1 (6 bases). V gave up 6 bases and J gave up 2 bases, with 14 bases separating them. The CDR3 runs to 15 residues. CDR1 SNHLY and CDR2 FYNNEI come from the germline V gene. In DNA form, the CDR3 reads TGTGCCAGCAGACCCGACAGGTCACCCTACAATGAGCAGTTCTTC. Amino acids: CASRPDRSPYNEQFF.

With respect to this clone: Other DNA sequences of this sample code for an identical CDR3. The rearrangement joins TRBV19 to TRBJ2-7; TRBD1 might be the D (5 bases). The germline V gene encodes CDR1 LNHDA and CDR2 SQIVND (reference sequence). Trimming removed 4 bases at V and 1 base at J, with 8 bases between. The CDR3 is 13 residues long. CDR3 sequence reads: CASSTTVSYEQYF. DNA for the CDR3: TGTGCCAGTAGTACGACAGTTTCCTACGAGCAGTACTTC.

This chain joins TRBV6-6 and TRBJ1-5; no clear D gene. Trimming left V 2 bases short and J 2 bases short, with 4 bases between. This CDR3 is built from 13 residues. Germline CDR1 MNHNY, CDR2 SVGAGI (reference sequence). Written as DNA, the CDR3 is TGTGCCAGCAGTTACCCAGGCAATCAGCCCCAGCATTTT. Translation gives CASSYPGNQPQHF.

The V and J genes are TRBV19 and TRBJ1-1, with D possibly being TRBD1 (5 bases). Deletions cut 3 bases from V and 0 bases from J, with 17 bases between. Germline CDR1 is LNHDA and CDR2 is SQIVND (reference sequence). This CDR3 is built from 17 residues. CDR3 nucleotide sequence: TGTGCCAGTAGTATTTTACCTGCAGACAGCATGAACACTGAAGCTTTCTTT. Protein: CASSILPADSMNTEAFF.

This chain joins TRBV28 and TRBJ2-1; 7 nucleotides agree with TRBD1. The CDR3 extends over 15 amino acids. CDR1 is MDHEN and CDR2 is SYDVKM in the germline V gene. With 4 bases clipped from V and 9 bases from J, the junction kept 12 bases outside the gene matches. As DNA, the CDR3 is TGTGCCAGCAGTTCCCCAGGGGGTGGCCGTATTGAGCAGTTCTTC. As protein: CASSSPGGGRIEQFF.

The CDR3 reads CASGTSGYEQYF. CDR3 DNA: TGTGCCAGCGGGACTAGCGGCTACGAGCAGTACTTC. This chain links TRBV10-3 with TRBJ2-7; the match to TRBD2 covers 11 bases. V dropped 10 bases and J dropped 3; count of bases not matched to a gene: 2. The CDR3 runs to 12 residues. Per the germline V gene, CDR1 is ENHRY and CDR2 is SYGVKD.

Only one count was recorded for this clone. The CDR3 spells CASSSSGLSSYEQYF. CDR3 DNA: TGTGCCAGCAGCTCTAGCGGGTTGAGCTCCTACGAGCAGTACTTC. The rearrangement links TRBV7-2 to TRBJ2-7; 8 bases agree with TRBD2. V lost 4 bases to trimming and J lost 0 bases; unmatched junction nucleotides: 5. CDR1 is SGHTA, CDR2 FQGNSA, per germline. The length of the CDR3 is 15 residues.

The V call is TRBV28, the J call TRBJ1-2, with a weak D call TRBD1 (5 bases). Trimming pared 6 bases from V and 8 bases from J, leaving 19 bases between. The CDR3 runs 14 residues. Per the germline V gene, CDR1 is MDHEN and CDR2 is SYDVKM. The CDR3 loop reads CASSLPQGGRGYTF. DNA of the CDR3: TGTGCCAGCAGCCTGCCCCAGGGAGGAAGGGGCTACACCTTC.